Sequencing of this T cell receptor (beta chain) was carried out in a study of T cell responses to AZD1222 COVID-19 vaccine. At the level of the study: Second-dose schedules of about 4 or about 12 weeks were combined.

Germline V gives CDR1 SGDLS, CDR2 YYNGEE. The length of the CDR3 is 15 residues. The ends lost 3 bases at V and 4 bases at J; junction bases unmatched: 9. Sequenced by immunoSEQ multiplex PCR; TCRdb stores in-frame clones only, minus some. Of tens of thousands of clones listed, over 75% are singletons. The sample in question was peripheral blood, obtained on day 0 of AZD1222 vaccination. The origin of this receptor is an adult in good health. This sequence joins TRBV9 and TRBJ1-2, with 7 bases lining up with TRBD1. CDR3 DNA: TGTGCCAGCAGCGCAACAGGGGAAGCTGTCTATGGCTACACCTTC. This codes for CASSATGEAVYGYTF.